Below are 22 T cell receptor beta chains sequenced from a single sample in a study of human T cells and chemical hapten exposure (dated by TCRdb to the early 2020s). The library was prepared using RACE. The sequencer was a NextSeq 500. TCRdb reprocessed the public reads (quality trimming at Q25 with fastp, clone calling with MiXCR) and kept in-frame beta chains. Every CDR3 protein is listed once, alongside the most common genes and DNA of its rows. This sample gives over 45,000 distinct CDR3 sequences in total; 9.3% of them show up just once. The ten top clones hold more than 10% of the sample. In the paper's terms, the time point label means: patch test 1, 2 weeks after DPC sensitization. The treatment or condition label here, explained by the study, means: therapeutic diphenylcyclopropenone sensitization with weekly scalp DPC. The input for sequencing was whole blood, taken in connection with sensitization to the hapten diphenylcyclopropenone (DPC). All receptors derive from a woman aged 40 to 50 with alopecia areata. Some clones in this sample may be carry-over from other donors' samples.

Notes on this clonotype: A read error may account for a junction end that differs from germline. This chain links TRBV14 with TRBJ2-1, with D hard to call. In germline, CDR1 is SGHDN, CDR2 FVKESK. The CDR3 is 13 amino acids. CDR3 nucleotides: TGTGCCAGCAGCCAAGGGCCGTACTACAATGAGCAGTTC. Amino acids: CASSQGPYYNEQF.

V is TRBV18 and J is TRBJ2-7; D could derive from TRBD1 or TRBD2 (6 bases each). Per germline, CDR1 KGHSH and CDR2 LQKENI. Trimming shortened V by 1 base and J by 0 bases, and 13 bases separated the two germline ends. The CDR3 has 16 amino acids. The CDR3 DNA is TGTGCCAGCTCACCACTTTCGGGGGCGAACTCCTACGAGCAGTACTTC. It specifies CASSPLSGANSYEQYF.

Here the CDR3 reads CASSLLQGANEKLFF. The CDR3 DNA sequence: TGTGCCAGCAGCTTACTACAGGGGGCGAATGAAAAACTGTTTTTT. The chain recombines TRBV5-8 with TRBJ1-4, with 9 bases identical to TRBD1. The V segment lost 2 bases and the J segment 5 bases; nucleotides outside the gene matches: 4. This CDR3 has 15 amino acids. Germline-derived CDR1 and CDR2 are SGHTS and YDEGEE.

This clonotype was seen ten or more times. V gene TRBV19 combines with J gene TRBJ1-5; no definite D call. V shed 3 bases and J shed 0 bases, with 9 bases lying between them. Germline CDR1 and CDR2: LNHDA and SQIVND (reference sequence). This CDR3 contains 15 residues. The CDR3 DNA is TGTGCCAGTAGTATTTGGGGAGATAGCAATCAGCCCCAGCATTTT. This gives the protein CASSIWGDSNQPQHF.

This clonotype has just a few counts. Since a much larger clone is just one base distant, this may be a read error. J is TRBJ1-3 and V is TRBV9; D might be TRBD1 (6 bases). CDR3 length: 19 amino acids. V lost 4 bases and J 0 bases, leaving 23 bases between the germline ends. Germline CDR1 reads SGDLS; CDR2 reads YYNGEE. CDR3 sequence (DNA): TGTGCCAGCAGCCCCTACGGCGGGGGCCGCACAAACTCTGGAAACACCATATATTTT. Its protein is CASSPYGGGRTNSGNTIYF.

The genes are TRBV20-1 and TRBJ2-7; either TRBD1 or TRBD2 may supply D (5 bases each). CDR3 length: 13 residues. Germline CDR1 and CDR2: DFQATT and SNEGSKA (reference sequence). V was clipped by 1 base and J by 0 bases, with 7 bases between them. CDR3 nucleotide sequence: TGCAGTGCTAGAGGGGGGAGCTCCTACGAGCAGTACTTC. As protein: CSARGGSSYEQYF.

This clonotype was counted many times. The rearrangement joins TRBV5-1 to TRBJ1-4, with TRBD1 identical over 7 bases. Germline V gives CDR1 SGHRS, CDR2 YFSETQ. Losses at the gene ends were 3 bases for V and 2 bases for J; bases not matched to a gene: 4. The CDR3 extends over 15 amino acids. CDR3 protein: CASSSRGITNEKLFF. As DNA, the CDR3 is TGCGCCAGCAGCTCCAGGGGGATCACTAATGAAAAACTGTTTTTT.

This clonotype was detected many times. V is TRBV12-5 and J is TRBJ1-1; D call uncertain. The CDR3 consists of 15 residues. V lost 3 bases and J lost 0, with 11 bases in between. The V gene's germline CDR1 is LGHNT and CDR2 FRNRAP. CDR3 sequence: CASGFPSGLNTEAFF. For the CDR3, the DNA is TGTGCTAGTGGTTTCCCCTCGGGATTGAACACTGAAGCTTTCTTT. The variable domain in full, with the rest retrieved from reference TRBV12-5 and TRBJ1-1, is DARVTQTPRHKVTEMGQEVTMRCQPILGHNTVFWYRQTMMQGLELLAYFRNRAPLDDSGMPKDRFSAEMPDATLATLKIQPSEPRDSAVYFCASGFPSGLNTEAFFGQGTRLTVV.

There are a few counts of this clonotype. This chain uses TRBV6-2 or TRBV6-3 with TRBJ1-1, with a tentative D call TRBD1 (6 bases). Between the trimmed V and J ends, which lost 2 bases and 6 bases, there was a span of 13 bases. The germline CDR1 and CDR2 sequences are MNHEY and SVGEGT. CDR3 length: 14 residues. CDR3 nucleotides: TGTGCCAGCAGTTACGACAGGATGGTCCCTGAAGCTTTCTTT. This encodes CASSYDRMVPEAFF.

The chain is built from TRBV7-2 and TRBJ2-5; 7 bases fit TRBD2. The ends lost 5 bases at V and 4 bases at J; junction bases unmatched: 7. The length of the CDR3 is 14 residues. Germline lookup yields CDR1 SGHTA and CDR2 FQGNSA. The CDR3 coding sequence is TGTGCCAGCAGCCGGGGAGGGTCGTCAGAGACCCAGTACTTC. Protein sequence: CASSRGGSSETQYF.

The chain combines TRBV3-1 with TRBJ1-5; D gene unclear. The germline gives CDR1 LGHDT, CDR2 YNNKEL (reference sequence). V dropped 0 bases and J dropped 3 bases, with 9 bases sitting between them. This CDR3 is built from 15 residues. As DNA, the CDR3 is TGTGCCAGCAGCCAAGACGGACCGATCAATCAGCCCCAGCATTTT. Amino acid sequence: CASSQDGPINQPQHF.

This clonotype has a handful of counts. V is TRBV20-1 and J is TRBJ1-2; D uncertain. The CDR3 sequence is 13 residues long. The germline V gene encodes CDR1 DFQATT and CDR2 SNEGSKA (reference sequence). The V end was cut by 5 bases, the J end by 4 bases, with 14 bases between. The chain's CDR3 is CSAPFGTPYGYTF. The CDR3 DNA is TGCAGTGCTCCTTTCGGTACCCCCTATGGCTACACCTTC.

This clonotype was recorded many times. The chain is built from TRBV5-1 and TRBJ2-7; 8 bases agree with TRBD1. The CDR3 spans 14 residues. V gave up 4 bases and J gave up 5 bases; unmatched junction bases: 8. Germline lookup yields CDR1 SGHRS and CDR2 YFSETQ. The CDR3 DNA sequence: TGCGCCAGCAGCGCGGACAGGGTAGGCCACGAGCAGTACTTC. Protein: CASSADRVGHEQYF.

This clonotype was recorded at least ten times. This chain uses TRBV29-1 with TRBJ1-2; D perhaps matches TRBD1 (6 bases). Germline V gives CDR1 SQVTM, CDR2 ANQGSEA. V lost 6 bases to trimming and J lost 0 bases, with 14 bases between them. The CDR3 is 14 amino acids. The CDR3, as DNA: TGCAGCGTGACGGCAGGGGAGGCTAACTATGGCTACACCTTC. It encodes CSVTAGEANYGYTF.

This clonotype was seen a handful of times. V is TRBV6-1 and J is TRBJ2-7, with D tentatively TRBD2 (6 bases). CDR3 length: 15 amino acids. Germline loops: CDR1 MNHNS, CDR2 SASEGT. The germline V and J ends were trimmed by 5 bases and 2 bases, with 16 bases remaining between them. CDR3 DNA: TGTGCCAGCAGTCCGTATGGGGAGGCGGCCTACGAGCAGTACTTC. This translates into CASSPYGEAAYEQYF.

This clonotype was found many times. The chain carries TRBV20-1 and TRBJ2-3; D tentatively reads TRBD1 or TRBD2 (6 bases each). The CDR3 totals 16 residues. With 5 bases removed from V and 0 bases from J, the gap between germline ends came to 18 bases. Germline V gives CDR1 DFQATT, CDR2 SNEGSKA (reference sequence). The CDR3, as DNA: TGCAGTGCTCCCACACAGCAGGGGAGGAGCACAGATACGCAGTATTTT. Its translation: CSAPTQQGRSTDTQYF.

This chain joins TRBV13 and TRBJ2-7; no definite D call. Per the germline V gene, CDR1 is PRHDT and CDR2 is FYEKMQ (reference sequence). The CDR3 loop spans 13 amino acids. The germline V and J ends were trimmed by 0 bases and 3 bases, with 6 bases remaining between them. CDR3 nucleotide sequence: TGTGCCAGCAGCTTAGGTCAGCTCTACGAGCAGTACTTC. It specifies CASSLGQLYEQYF.

A word on this clonotype: A single base separates this from a much larger clone, so it may be a read error. The chain couples TRBV20-1 to TRBJ1-5; D is undetermined. Germline CDR1 DFQATT, CDR2 SNEGSKA (reference sequence). Trimming removed 5 bases at V and 5 bases at J, with 16 bases between. The CDR3 extends over 14 amino acids. Here the CDR3 DNA reads TGCAGTGCTCTGTCGGCCTCCAATTATCAGCCCCAGCATTTT. Its protein is CSALSASNYQPQHF.

This clonotype was seen ten or more times. The rearrangement links TRBV7-9 to TRBJ1-1; perhaps TRBD1 as D (6 bases). This CDR3 is built from 17 residues. V lost 3 bases, J lost 2 bases, and 19 bases lay in between. In germline, CDR1 is SEHNR, CDR2 FQNEAQ (reference sequence). The CDR3: CASSFLLASGTNTEAFF. CDR3 in DNA: TGTGCCAGCAGCTTCCTTTTAGCCTCCGGGACAAACACTGAAGCTTTCTTT. The entire variable domain, with the rest obtained from reference TRBV7-9 and TRBJ1-1, is as follows: DTGVSQNPRHKITKRGQNVTFRCDPISEHNRLYWYRQTLGQGPEFLTYFQNEAQLEKSRLLSDRFSAERPKGSFSTLEIQRTEQGDSAMYLCASSFLLASGTNTEAFFGQGTRLTVV.

This clonotype was observed at least ten times. This rearrangement joins TRBV24-1 to TRBJ2-1; D possibly corresponds to TRBD1 (6 bases). The CDR3 runs to 13 residues. The V gene's germline CDR1 is KGHDR and CDR2 SFDVKD. V lost 9 bases and J 1 base, leaving 9 bases between the germline ends. CDR3 DNA: TGTGCCACCTCTGGGACATCCTACAATGAGCAGTTCTTC. It is translated as CATSGTSYNEQFF.

At least ten counts were recorded for this clonotype. Here the CDR3 reads CASTPGGSRELFF. CDR3 sequence (DNA): TGTGCCAGCACCCCCGGGGGGTCTCGGGAGCTGTTTTTT. This rearrangement joins TRBV6-6 to TRBJ2-2; 7 bases map to TRBD2. The CDR3 totals 13 residues. Germline V lookup: CDR1 MNHNY, CDR2 SVGAGI (reference sequence). Trimming at V came to 7 bases and at J to 9 bases, leaving 8 bases not matched to a gene.

This clonotype was counted a few times. The gene calls are TRBV6-1 and TRBJ1-4, with D uncertain. Germline loops: CDR1 MNHNS, CDR2 SASEGT. The ends were cut back, 5 bases at V and 10 bases at J, with 14 bases in the middle. CDR3 length equals 13 residues. The CDR3 DNA is TGTGCCAGCAGTCTCCGCGGTGATGGAAAACTGTTTTTT. Amino acids: CASSLRGDGKLFF.